The source of this TCR beta chain is a study of T cell responses to AZD1222 COVID-19 vaccine. Regarding the study as a whole: Unmutated regions of variants are reportedly targeted by nearly half of spike-specific TCRs. Females outnumbered males among donors, who were mostly white British; clonal diversity was possibly underestimated.

Repertoires were generated with immunoSEQ multiplex PCR, while TCRdb's copy carries only in-frame clones and drops some. The table records about 92,000 clones, approximately 90% of them present only once. The CDR3 is made up of 13 amino acids. Trimming removed 5 bases at V and 11 bases at J, with 16 bases between. CDR1 and CDR2 from the germline V gene are SGHTA and FQGNSA. A word on this clone: Its antigen is unidentified.

The material was peripheral blood, obtained on day 0 of AZD1222 vaccination. The sequence was collected from an adult in good health. The chain carries TRBV7-2 and TRBJ1-5; D remains unclear. The CDR3 spells CASSHSRETSQHF. In DNA form, the CDR3 reads TGTGCCAGCAGCCATTCGAGGGAAACCTCCCAGCATTTT.